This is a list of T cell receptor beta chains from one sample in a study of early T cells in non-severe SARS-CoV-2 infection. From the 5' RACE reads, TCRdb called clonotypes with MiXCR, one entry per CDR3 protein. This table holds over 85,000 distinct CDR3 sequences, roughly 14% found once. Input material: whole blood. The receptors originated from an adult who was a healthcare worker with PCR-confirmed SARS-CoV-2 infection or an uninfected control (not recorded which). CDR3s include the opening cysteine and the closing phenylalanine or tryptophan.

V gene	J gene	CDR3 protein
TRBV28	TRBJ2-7	CASSFRAGLAGGTSYEQYF
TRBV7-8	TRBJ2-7	CASSLRADYEQYF
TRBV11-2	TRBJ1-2	CASSLDGGEYGYTF
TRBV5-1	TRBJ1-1	CASSLGAGSTEAFF
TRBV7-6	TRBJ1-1	CASSPIPVGRTMNTEAFF
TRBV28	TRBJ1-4	CASSGVQATNEKLFF
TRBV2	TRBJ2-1	CASSRTSGIGQFF
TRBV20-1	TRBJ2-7	CSQSPGLAGGPGRYEQYF
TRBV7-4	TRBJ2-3	CASSLEAVASTDTQYF
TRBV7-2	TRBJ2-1	CASSPVGGRAWDEQFF
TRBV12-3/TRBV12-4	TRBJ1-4	CASSLQGVVEKLFF
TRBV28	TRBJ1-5	CASSLWSGGVGQPQHF
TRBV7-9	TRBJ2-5	CASRNWLAAKETQYF
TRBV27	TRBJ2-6	CASSPVGEIDLSGANVLTF
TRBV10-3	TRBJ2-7	CAISESKHLSYEQYF
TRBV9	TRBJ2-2	CASSVSGSSTGELFF
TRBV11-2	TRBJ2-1	CASSLEAGAWDEQFF
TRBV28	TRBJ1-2	CASSKDGYTF
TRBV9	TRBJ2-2	CASSVVGSPGELFF
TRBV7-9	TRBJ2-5	CASSQIQETQYF
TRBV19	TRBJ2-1	CASTTNRHTNNEQFF
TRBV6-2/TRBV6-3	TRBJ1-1	CASSYPSNRTEAFF
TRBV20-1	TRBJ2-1	CSARAGTYNEQFF
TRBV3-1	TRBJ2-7	CASSHRGRDEQYF
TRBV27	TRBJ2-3	CASSLSTGADTQYF